The subject of this entry is one T cell receptor (beta chain). Its antigen is as yet unknown. Reverse transcription of all isolated RNA meant that expressed TCRB transcripts were sequenced. Only in-frame clones appear in the TCRdb table, and some are missing; sequencing was by immunoSEQ multiplex PCR. Among roughly 180,000 clones, 7.8% were seen once, and the ten largest hold about 0.95%. Sorting that relied on CD45RO/CCR7/CD25/CD127/CD95/CD27 yielded CD4+ naive, central memory, regulatory and stem cell-like memory cells. The data stem from a study of beta chain features in type 1 diabetes. Overall study results and limits: There was a moderate but significant shortening of TCRB CDR3s in all four CD4+ subsets of Type 1 diabetes patients. For cells with high TCR expression, cDNA sequencing could yield over-representation.

The CDR3 has 14 residues. The germline V gene has CDR1 SGHRS and CDR2 YFSETQ. The V end lost 1 base, the J end lost 1 base, and 8 bases lay between the germline ends. The V gene is TRBV5-1, the J gene TRBJ1-1; D is unresolved. Sequencing was done on a sample of central memory CD4+ T cells from blood. The source is a woman in her 40s with type 1 diabetes. CDR3 sequence reads: CASSLKEANTEAFF. The CDR3, as DNA: TGCGCCAGCAGCTTGAAAGAGGCGAACACTGAAGCTTTCTTT.